The clone carrying this T cell receptor beta chain was seen only once. Per the study methods: Nucleated cell number was recorded as an estimate derived from reference gene primer amplification. Only in-frame clones appear in the TCRdb table, and some are missing; sequencing was by immunoSEQ multiplex PCR. V and J calls plus clone size are reproduced from that table; the DNA served to infer D and trimming. The table lists 65,000 or so clones, about 80% of them singletons. Germline CDR1 is GTSNPN and CDR2 is SVGIG (reference sequence). J gave up 8 bases and V 2 bases, and 6 bases lay outside the gene matches. This CDR3 has 14 residues. The data are from a study of blood T cell repertoires in COVID-19.

J is TRBJ2-1 and V is TRBV30; 10 bases are shared with TRBD1. The sequenced material came from peripheral blood. The sequence derives from a woman in her seventies with acute or convalescent COVID-19. CDR3 nucleotide sequence: TGTGCCTGGAGTAGGGTAGGACAGGGGGATGAGCAGTTCTTC. Translated: CAWSRVGQGDEQFF.